This T cell receptor beta chain was recorded in a study of T cell responses to AZD1222 COVID-19 vaccine. Remarks on this clone: Antigen unknown.

Germline CDR1 is SGHVS and CDR2 is FQNEAQ. The CDR3 spans 13 residues. Between the trimmed V and J ends, which lost 0 bases and 6 bases, there was a span of 6 bases. Study-level findings and limits: Just 5 to 7 AZD1222 recipients were seropositive at baseline.

Measured with immunoSEQ multiplex PCR; TCRdb has only the in-frame clones, and not every one. The sample shows 85,000 to 100,000 clones, just over 85% of them seen only once. This sequence originates from an adult in good health. This chain joins TRBV7-8 and TRBJ2-1; D not resolved. This material consisted of peripheral blood, taken on day 0 of AZD1222 vaccination. DNA of the CDR3: TGTGCCAGCAGCTTAGCTGGGCTCAATGAGCAGTTCTTC. Its translation is CASSLAGLNEQFF.